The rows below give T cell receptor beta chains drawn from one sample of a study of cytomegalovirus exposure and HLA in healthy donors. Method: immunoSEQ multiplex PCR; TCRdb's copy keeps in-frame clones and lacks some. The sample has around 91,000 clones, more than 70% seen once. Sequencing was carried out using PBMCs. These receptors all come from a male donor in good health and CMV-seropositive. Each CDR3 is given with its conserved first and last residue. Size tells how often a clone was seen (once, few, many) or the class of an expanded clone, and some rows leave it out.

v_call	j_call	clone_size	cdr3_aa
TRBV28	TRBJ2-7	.	CASSSNRDEQYF
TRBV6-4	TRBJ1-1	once	CASSEAGGTEAFF
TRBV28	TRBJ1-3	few	CASSFHGNTIYF
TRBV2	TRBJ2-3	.	CASSEGAYTQYF
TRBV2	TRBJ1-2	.	CASSEEARINYGYTF
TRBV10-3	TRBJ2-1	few	CATGLNNEQFF
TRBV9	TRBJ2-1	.	CASSVGGSTYNEQFF
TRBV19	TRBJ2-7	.	CASSRGTEQYF
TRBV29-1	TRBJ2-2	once	CSVRRGGRAPGELFF
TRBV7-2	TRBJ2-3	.	CASSFSPTDTQYF
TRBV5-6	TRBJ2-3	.	CASSHYTDTQYF
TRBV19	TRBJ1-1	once	CASSLPGGGTEAFF
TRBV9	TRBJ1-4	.	CASSVGAGNEKLFF
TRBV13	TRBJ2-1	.	CASSTGGAPDEQFF
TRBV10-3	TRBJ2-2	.	CAISAVSTGELFF
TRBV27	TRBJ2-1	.	CASSFLRGSSYNEQFF
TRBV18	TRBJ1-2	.	CASSPPGTGDGYTF